Shown below are 22 T cell receptor beta chains from a single sample sequenced in a study of blood T cell repertoires in COVID-19. TCRdb keeps only in-frame clones here, not all; method: immunoSEQ multiplex PCR. The table records more than 300,000 clones, 70% to 90% of them present only once. Sequencing used PBMCs or T cells enriched from blood (not recorded which). These TCRs come from a woman younger than 35 who had recovered from COVID-19.

The chain is built from TRBV5-4 and TRBJ2-3; 7 bases line up with TRBD1. Trimming took 2 bases from V and 2 from J; bases not matched to a gene: 2. Germline V lookup: CDR1 SGHNT, CDR2 YYREEE (reference sequence). The CDR3 length is 14 residues. The CDR3 nucleotides are TGTGCCAGCAGCTTACAGGGGCCCACAGATACGCAGTATTTT. Encoded protein: CASSLQGPTDTQYF.

This chain links TRBV7-9 with TRBJ1-2; D is unclear. V lost 0 bases and J 4 bases, leaving 12 bases between the germline ends. The CDR3 has 15 amino acids. Germline CDR1 reads SEHNR; CDR2 reads FQNEAQ (reference sequence). The CDR3 loop reads CASSLAAADLYGYTF. The CDR3 DNA follows: TGTGCCAGCAGCTTAGCGGCGGCCGACCTCTATGGCTACACCTTC.

V gene TRBV7-6 combines with J gene TRBJ2-3; 7 positions agree with TRBD2. The junction had 12 bases not matched to a gene; V was cut back by 5 bases and J by 1 base. Germline V gene sequence: CDR1 SGHVS, CDR2 FNYEAQ. The CDR3 extends over 17 amino acids. Here the CDR3 reads CASSLRQRGDGTDTQYF. The DNA for the CDR3 is TGTGCCAGCAGCCTCCGGCAGCGGGGAGACGGCACAGATACGCAGTATTTT.

The chain carries TRBV10-1 and TRBJ2-1, with D uncertain. Trimming took off 5 bases at V and 2 bases at J, with 10 bases between the two ends. Germline V gene data show CDR1 as WNHNN and CDR2 as SYGVQD (reference sequence). CDR3 length: 14 amino acids. This chain's CDR3 is CASSTRAPYNEQFF. The CDR3 DNA reads as TGCGCCAGCAGTACCCGCGCGCCCTACAATGAGCAGTTCTTC.

In regard to this clone: The sample has other DNA sequences that encode this CDR3 too. CDR3: CASSPSGGSGQPQHF. In DNA, the CDR3 is TGTGCCAGCAGCCCCTCTGGAGGGTCCGGACAGCCCCAGCATTTT. The chain combines TRBV7-9 with TRBJ1-5, with D unclear. V was pared by 5 bases and J by 7 bases, with 18 bases between. This CDR3 region has 15 residues. Germline V gives CDR1 SEHNR, CDR2 FQNEAQ (reference sequence).

This clone turned up a few times. The chain combines TRBV7-2 with TRBJ1-2; D not resolved. Trimming took off 8 bases at V and 5 bases at J, with 9 bases between the two ends. This CDR3 spans 11 amino acids. The V gene's germline CDR1 is SGHTA and CDR2 FQGNSA. CDR3 coding DNA: TGTGCCAGCTCTTTGGAGTATGGCTACACCTTC. Amino acid sequence: CASSLEYGYTF. The entire variable domain, with the rest obtained from reference TRBV7-2 and TRBJ1-2, is as follows: GAGVSQSPSNKVTEKGKDVELRCDPISGHTALYWYRQSLGQGLEFLIYFQGNSAPDKSGLPSDRFSAERTGGSVSTLTIQRTQQEDSAVYLCASSLEYGYTFGSGTRLTVV.

J is TRBJ2-3 and V is TRBV4-2; 8 nucleotides agree with TRBD2. With 0 bases clipped from V and 3 bases from J, the junction kept 14 bases outside the gene matches. Per germline, CDR1 LGHNA and CDR2 YNFKEQ. The length of the CDR3 is 19 residues. The CDR3 loop is CASSQDRRRGAQRTDTQYF. CDR3 coding DNA: TGTGCCAGCAGCCAAGACCGCCGGCGGGGGGCCCAAAGGACAGATACGCAGTATTTT.

The rearrangement links TRBV19 to TRBJ2-5, with a tentative D call TRBD1 (5 bases). V lost 5 bases to trimming and J lost 4 bases, with 11 bases between them. This CDR3 comprises 13 residues. Germline V gives CDR1 LNHDA, CDR2 SQIVND (reference sequence). The chain's CDR3 is CASSGAYGETQYF. Written as DNA, the CDR3 is TGTGCCAGTAGTGGGGCTTACGGAGAGACCCAGTACTTC.

There are a few counts of this clone. The V and J genes are TRBV5-1 and TRBJ1-1; 12 nucleotides align to TRBD1. The CDR3 covers 14 residues. V lost 5 bases, J lost 4 bases, and 3 bases stayed unmatched. The germline CDR1 and CDR2 sequences are SGHRS and YFSETQ. The CDR3 is CASRGQGAVTEAFF. The CDR3, as DNA: TGCGCCAGCAGGGGACAGGGGGCTGTCACTGAAGCTTTCTTT.

The gene calls are TRBV9 and TRBJ1-2; 7 bases are a match to TRBD1. CDR1 SGDLS and CDR2 YYNGEE come from the germline V gene. Germline trimming cut 1 base from V and 8 bases from J; bases unmatched to any gene: 8. This CDR3 is 14 amino acids long. The chain's CDR3 is CASSVNPTGQGYTF. In DNA form, the CDR3 reads TGTGCCAGCAGCGTAAACCCGACAGGGCAGGGCTACACCTTC.

The genes are TRBV15 and TRBJ2-7; 11 bases map to TRBD2. CDR1 and CDR2 from the germline V gene are LNHNV and YYDKDF (reference sequence). Trimming removed 1 base from V and 5 bases from J; junction bases left unmatched: 4. CDR3 length: 15 amino acids. Here the CDR3 reads CATSRGSGGANEQYF. The CDR3 nucleotides read TGTGCCACCAGCAGAGGTAGCGGGGGGGCCAACGAGCAGTACTTC.

The chain joins TRBV6-6 to TRBJ2-7; 8 nucleotides agree with TRBD1. V was pared by 5 bases and J by 2 bases, with 32 bases of the junction left unmatched. From germline, CDR1 is MNHNY and CDR2 SVGAGI (reference sequence). This CDR3 has 23 amino acids. The CDR3 bases are TGTGCCAGCAGTCGACTTCAGAGATACCAGGGGGCGTCCCTCCGCAGCCTTGCCTACGAGCAGTACTTC. Amino acids: CASSRLQRYQGASLRSLAYEQYF.

V and J are TRBV19 and TRBJ1-2, with D perhaps matching TRBD1 (5 bases). The CDR3 has 14 residues. Looked up from germline, CDR1 is LNHDA and CDR2 is SQIVND (reference sequence). V gave up 5 bases and J gave up 5 bases, with 15 bases separating them. CDR3 nucleotide sequence: TGTGCCAGTAGTCGGGCGGGACGGAAGTATGGCTACACCTTC. It codes for CASSRAGRKYGYTF.

This chain joins TRBV7-2 and TRBJ2-7; D might be TRBD2 (6 bases). Germline CDR1 SGHTA, CDR2 FQGNSA. V shed 3 bases and J shed 1 base, with 16 bases lying between them. This CDR3 is built from 16 residues. CDR3 in DNA: TGTGCCAGCAGCTTTAGTTTGGGTGGGGGGTCCTACGAGCAGTACTTC. It codes for CASSFSLGGGSYEQYF.

The sample holds one count of this clone. The rearrangement uses TRBV6-1 and TRBJ1-5; D call uncertain. The length of the CDR3 is 12 residues. V lost 3 bases, J lost 7 bases, and 7 bases lay in between. Per the germline V gene, CDR1 is MNHNS and CDR2 is SASEGT. The CDR3 bases are TGTGCCAGCAGTGATCGGGTGCAGCCCCAGCATTTT. Protein sequence: CASSDRVQPQHF.

This chain links TRBV6-1 with TRBJ1-2; a weak D match, TRBD1 (6 bases). Looked up from germline, CDR1 is MNHNS and CDR2 is SASEGT. V lost 0 bases and J 8 bases, leaving 10 bases between the germline ends. The CDR3 length is 13 residues. The CDR3 loop reads CASSEAYREGYTF. The CDR3 DNA is TGTGCCAGCAGTGAAGCTTACAGGGAAGGCTACACCTTC.

The CDR3 sequence is CASSFNLNTEAFF. In nucleotides, the CDR3 is TGCGCCAGCAGCTTCAATTTGAACACTGAAGCTTTCTTT. The chain has TRBV5-1 and TRBJ1-1; D ambiguous. Germline CDR1 SGHRS, CDR2 YFSETQ. Trimming removed 2 bases from V and 0 bases from J, with 5 bases in between. CDR3 length equals 13 residues.

This chain uses TRBV18 with TRBJ1-4; D is uncertain. V dropped 2 bases and J dropped 3 bases, with 7 bases sitting between them. The CDR3 is 14 amino acids. Germline V gene sequence: CDR1 KGHSH, CDR2 LQKENI. Written as DNA, the CDR3 is TGTGCCAGCTCACCAGGGAGGGCTAATGAAAAACTGTTTTTT. Its protein is CASSPGRANEKLFF. Looking up the rest from reference TRBV18 and TRBJ1-4 gives the full variable domain: NAGVMQNPRHLVRRRGQEARLRCSPMKGHSHVYWYRQLPEEGLKFMVYLQKENIIDESGMPKERFSAEFPKEGPSILRIQQVVRGDSAAYFCASSPGRANEKLFFGSGTQLSVL.

Only a few counts were recorded for this clone. The chain links TRBV5-5 to TRBJ1-6; D possibly corresponds to TRBD1 (6 bases). Looked up from germline, CDR1 is SGHKS and CDR2 is YYEKEE (reference sequence). This CDR3 spans 16 amino acids. Trimming removed 1 base at V and 1 base at J, with 9 bases between. The CDR3 nucleotides read TGTGCCAGCAGCTTGATCAGGGGTTCCTATAATTCACCCCTCCACTTT. Protein product: CASSLIRGSYNSPLHF.

This chain connects TRBV6-5 to TRBJ2-3; possibly TRBD1 for D (6 bases). The CDR3 spans 15 residues. V was shortened by 4 bases and J by 9 bases, with 20 bases between the two germline ends. Germline-derived CDR1 and CDR2 are MNHEY and SVGAGI. The CDR3 protein is CASSSRQAQAGTQYF. The CDR3 region has the DNA TGTGCCAGCAGTTCCCGACAGGCTCAGGCGGGCACGCAGTATTTT.

This CDR3 reads CASSGPGLSDTQYF. CDR3 nucleotides: TGTGCCAGCAGTGGCCCGGGGTTATCAGATACGCAGTATTTT. The rearrangement links TRBV25-1 to TRBJ2-3; D is possibly TRBD2 (5 bases). The CDR3 extends over 14 amino acids. The V end was cut by 4 bases, the J end by 4 bases, with 12 bases between. Germline-derived CDR1 and CDR2 are MGHDK and SYGVNS.

The chain employs TRBV19 and TRBJ1-2, with D perhaps matching TRBD1 (6 bases). This CDR3 spans 15 amino acids. Germline-derived CDR1 and CDR2 are LNHDA and SQIVND (reference sequence). V was trimmed by 5 bases and J by 4 bases, leaving 17 bases between them. The CDR3 spells CASSASRDTFYGYTF. The CDR3, as DNA: TGTGCCAGTAGTGCTTCACGGGACACTTTCTATGGCTACACCTTC.